Following are 29 T cell receptor beta chains from one sample sequenced in a study of T-cell reconstitution after alpha-beta-depleted transplantation in children. Unique molecular identifiers featured in how the TCRbeta library was prepared. TCRdb passed the PCR reads through MiXCR, listing each CDR3 protein once. The sample consists of under 450,000 distinct CDR3 sequences, roughly 15% of them appearing once. The sequencing used PBMCs, mostly from graft donor cells, collected 360 days after TCRalphabeta/CD19-depleted stem cell transplant. Receptors originate from a boy younger than two who had a stem cell transplant for Wiskott-Aldrich syndrome, so the T cells may come from the graft donor.

This clonotype came up many times. The chain links TRBV12-3 or TRBV12-4 to TRBJ2-5; the D gene is possibly TRBD2 (6 bases). Between the trimmed V and J ends, which lost 6 bases and 1 base, there was a span of 15 bases. The CDR3 runs to 15 residues. In nucleotides, the CDR3 is TGTGCCAGCAGCCCCCGGGACTGGAGCCAAGAGACCCAGTACTTC. It specifies CASSPRDWSQETQYF.

The J gene is TRBJ2-1, the V gene TRBV14; D uncertain. This CDR3 spans 12 amino acids. Looked up from germline, CDR1 is SGHDN and CDR2 is FVKESK. V dropped 4 bases and J dropped 7 bases, with 8 bases sitting between them. The CDR3, as DNA: TGTGCCAGCAGCCGAGGTCGGAATGAGCAGTTCTTC. Translated: CASSRGRNEQFF.

This chain uses TRBV29-1 with TRBJ2-1; 7 nucleotides line up with TRBD2. J lost 7 bases, V lost 4 bases, and 7 bases had no gene match. The CDR3 runs 13 residues. Germline values: CDR1 SQVTM, CDR2 ANQGSEA. The CDR3 sequence is CSVAGTMINEQFF. Here the CDR3 DNA reads TGCAGCGTTGCCGGGACTATGATTAATGAGCAGTTCTTC.

This clonotype occurred a few times. The gene calls are TRBV28 and TRBJ1-2; maybe TRBD1 (6 bases). CDR1 is MDHEN, CDR2 SYDVKM, per germline. The CDR3 totals 13 residues. The V end lost 8 bases, the J end lost 4 bases, and 14 bases lay between the germline ends. The DNA of the CDR3 is TGTGCCAGCGAGGGGGAACGAGTCTATGGCTACACCTTC. Protein sequence: CASEGERVYGYTF.

A few counts support this clonotype. This sequence joins TRBV5-6 and TRBJ2-5, with 7 bases that match TRBD1. Germline lookup yields CDR1 SGHDT and CDR2 YYEEEE. Trimming took 1 base from V and 4 from J; bases not matched to a gene: 1. This CDR3 is 13 amino acids long. DNA for the CDR3: TGTGCCAGCAGCTTGTACAGGGGAGAGACCCAGTACTTC. Protein product: CASSLYRGETQYF.

This clonotype appeared a single time. The J gene is TRBJ2-7, the V gene TRBV21-1; the D call TRBD1 from the table was never checked on the DNA. TRBV21-1 is described as a pseudogene. This CDR3 has 13 residues. This chain's CDR3 is CASVTPGSYEQYF. CDR3 nucleotide sequence: TGTGCCAGCGTTACTCCGGGGTCCTACGAGCAGTACTTC.

The DNA of the CDR3 is TGTGCCAGCAGTTACAGCCCGGCTAGGGACAATGAGCAGTTCTTC. It is translated as CASSYSPARDNEQFF. The V gene is TRBV6-5, the J gene TRBJ2-1, with D hard to call. The CDR3 is made up of 15 amino acids. V lost 2 bases and J lost 5, with 13 bases in between. Germline CDR1 reads MNHEY; CDR2 reads SVGAGI.

This clonotype has a handful of counts. The chain joins TRBV20-1 to TRBJ2-3, with 11 bases identical to TRBD2. The CDR3 runs to 15 residues. Germline values: CDR1 DFQATT, CDR2 SNEGSKA (reference sequence). Losses at the gene ends were 2 bases for V and 2 bases for J; bases not matched to a gene: 3. CDR3 protein: CSARRLAGITDTQYF. The CDR3 nucleotides read TGCAGTGCTAGACGACTAGCGGGGATCACAGATACGCAGTATTTT.

This clonotype showed up many times. The chain is built from TRBV12-3 or TRBV12-4 and TRBJ2-6; perhaps TRBD2 as D (6 bases). The CDR3 runs 16 residues. V was shortened by 0 bases and J by 2 bases, with 8 bases between the two germline ends. CDR3 region: CASSLARGTGANVLTF. Written as DNA, the CDR3 is TGTGCCAGCAGTTTAGCGCGGGGAACTGGGGCCAACGTCCTGACTTTC.

This sequence joins TRBV6-1 and TRBJ2-2; TRBD2 matches at 8 bases. The CDR3 has 13 residues. Per the germline V gene, CDR1 is MNHNS and CDR2 is SASEGT. Trimming removed 7 bases from V and 4 bases from J; junction bases left unmatched: 2. CDR3 sequence: CASTRGGTGELFF. The CDR3 bases are TGTGCCAGCACCCGGGGGGGCACCGGGGAGCTGTTTTTT.

V is TRBV10-3 and J is TRBJ2-1; 7 bases fit TRBD1. The CDR3 consists of 14 residues. V lost 0 bases to trimming and J lost 7 bases; unmatched junction nucleotides: 3. Germline loops: CDR1 ENHRY, CDR2 SYGVKD. The CDR3 sequence is CAISESPRGNEQFF. The CDR3 DNA reads as TGTGCCATCAGTGAGTCCCCCAGGGGGAATGAGCAGTTCTTC.

The V call is TRBV5-1, the J call TRBJ2-7; D call uncertain. The length of the CDR3 is 13 residues. The ends were cut back, 1 base at V and 6 bases at J, with 11 bases in the middle. Germline V gene sequence: CDR1 SGHRS, CDR2 YFSETQ. CDR3 in DNA: TGCGCCAGCAGCTTGTGGGGAATTGGCGAGCAGTACTTC. Amino acids: CASSLWGIGEQYF.

This clonotype was picked up a small number of times. The chain has TRBV28 and TRBJ1-2; a weak D match, TRBD1 (6 bases). The CDR3 has 14 amino acids. V lost 3 bases and J lost 3, with 11 bases in between. Looked up from germline, CDR1 is MDHEN and CDR2 is SYDVKM. CDR3 DNA: TGTGCCAGCAGTTTTCCAGGGGTGGACTATGGCTACACCTTC. This gives the protein CASSFPGVDYGYTF.

V usage is TRBV5-1 and J usage is TRBJ2-7; TRBD2 aligns across 12 bases. The ends lost 3 bases at V and 1 base at J; junction bases unmatched: 5. The germline V gene has CDR1 SGHRS and CDR2 YFSETQ. This CDR3 spans 16 amino acids. CDR3 residues: CASSSTSGRSSYEQYF. CDR3 bases: TGCGCCAGCAGCTCGACTAGCGGGAGATCTTCCTACGAGCAGTACTTC. Supplemented by reference TRBV5-1 and TRBJ2-7, the full variable domain reads KAGVTQTPRYLIKTRGQQVTLSCSPISGHRSVSWYQQTPGQGLQFLFEYFSETQRNKGNFPGRFSGRQFSNSRSEMNVSTLELGDSALYLCASSSTSGRSSYEQYFGPGTRLTVT.

The chain combines TRBV20-1 with TRBJ2-5; D possibly corresponds to TRBD2 (6 bases). The germline CDR1 and CDR2 sequences are DFQATT and SNEGSKA (reference sequence). The germline V and J ends were trimmed by 6 bases and 0 bases, with 20 bases remaining between them. This CDR3 is built from 16 residues. The CDR3 DNA sequence: TGCAGTGCCTCCCCGGGGGTTCCCATAGACCAAGAGACCCAGTACTTC. Residues: CSASPGVPIDQETQYF.

The table lists this clonotype with a few counts. The CDR3 sequence is CASSSPGQSYEQYF. In DNA form, the CDR3 reads TGTGCCAGCAGTTCCCCGGGACAGTCCTACGAGCAGTACTTC. The rearrangement joins TRBV6-2 or TRBV6-3 to TRBJ2-7; the match to TRBD1 covers 7 bases. This CDR3 has 14 residues. The junction had 4 bases not matched to a gene; V was cut back by 4 bases and J by 1 base. CDR1 is MNHEY and CDR2 is SVGEGT in the germline V gene.

This clonotype appeared a few times. The chain employs TRBV12-3 or TRBV12-4 and TRBJ2-1; TRBD2 matches at 8 bases. J lost 7 bases, V lost 6 bases, and 11 bases had no gene match. CDR3 length: 15 residues. CDR3 loop: CASSPSVGGGNEQFF. In DNA form, the CDR3 reads TGTGCCAGCAGCCCGTCTGTCGGGGGGGGAAATGAGCAGTTCTTC.

This chain connects TRBV10-1 to TRBJ2-1; weak D call: TRBD2 (6 bases). The CDR3 consists of 15 residues. The germline CDR1 and CDR2 sequences are WNHNN and SYGVQD (reference sequence). V lost 2 bases and J lost 7, with 15 bases in between. The CDR3 DNA reads TGCGCCAGCAGTGAGCTCGGACTAAAAGGGAATGAGCAGTTCTTC. Its translation is CASSELGLKGNEQFF.

This rearrangement joins TRBV10-2 to TRBJ2-3, with 11 bases identical to TRBD2. Germline-derived CDR1 and CDR2 are WSHSY and SAAADI. The V segment lost 8 bases and the J segment 2 bases; nucleotides outside the gene matches: 12. There are 17 residues in the CDR3. CDR3 protein: CASGPVAGGASTDTQYF. The CDR3 DNA sequence: TGCGCCAGCGGGCCCGTAGCGGGAGGGGCCTCCACAGATACGCAGTATTTT.

This clonotype was observed a few times. DNA for the CDR3: TGTGCCAGCAGCTTAGGCGCGGGATCCACCTACGAGCAGTACTTC. Amino acid sequence: CASSLGAGSTYEQYF. This chain links TRBV13 with TRBJ2-7; maybe TRBD2 (6 bases). From germline, CDR1 is PRHDT and CDR2 FYEKMQ (reference sequence). The CDR3 sequence is 15 residues long. The V end was cut by 0 bases, the J end by 2 bases, with 11 bases between.

The chain carries TRBV19 and TRBJ2-5; D perhaps matches TRBD2 (5 bases). The CDR3 spans 13 residues. The germline V gene has CDR1 LNHDA and CDR2 SQIVND (reference sequence). The V gene lost 4 bases and the J gene lost 5 bases, with 11 bases spanning the gap. The CDR3, as DNA: TGTGCCAGTAGTAATGGACTCGGGGAGACCCAGTACTTC. Its translation is CASSNGLGETQYF. The full variable domain, completed using reference TRBV19 and TRBJ2-5, is DGGITQSPKYLFRKEGQNVTLSCEQNLNHDAMYWYRQDPGQGLRLIYYSQIVNDFQKGDIAEGYSVSREKKESFPLTVTSAQKNPTAFYLCASSNGLGETQYFGPGTRLLVL.

In this sample, this clonotype turned up many times. The CDR3 loop reads CASSPQGTDTQYF. CDR3 DNA sequence: TGTGCCAGCAGTCCCCAGGGCACAGATACGCAGTATTTT. The chain has TRBV12-3 or TRBV12-4 and TRBJ2-3; D gene ambiguous. This CDR3 region has 13 residues. The germline V and J ends were trimmed by 5 bases and 1 base, with 7 bases remaining between them.

The rearrangement uses TRBV18 and TRBJ2-7; a weak D match, TRBD2 (5 bases). V was trimmed by 1 base and J by 2 bases, leaving 27 bases between them. The length of the CDR3 is 20 residues. Germline CDR1 is KGHSH and CDR2 is LQKENI. The CDR3 DNA reads as TGTGCCAGCTCACCACGACCCGTCAACAACAGCCCTAAGGAGGCCTACGAGCAGTACTTC. The encoded protein is CASSPRPVNNSPKEAYEQYF.

The rearrangement uses TRBV7-9 and TRBJ2-1; TRBD2 agrees at 12 bases. The germline V gene has CDR1 SEHNR and CDR2 FQNEAQ (reference sequence). The CDR3 has 17 amino acids. Trimming removed 0 bases from V and 8 bases from J; junction bases left unmatched: 8. CDR3 in amino acids: CASSLATTSGRGDEQFF. The CDR3 DNA sequence: TGTGCCAGCAGCTTAGCTACGACTAGCGGGAGAGGCGATGAGCAGTTCTTC.

Ten or more counts support this clonotype. The chain is built from TRBV10-3 and TRBJ2-6; TRBD1 matches at 9 bases. The CDR3 spans 17 residues. The ends lost 7 bases at V and 0 bases at J; junction bases unmatched: 7. The V gene's germline CDR1 is ENHRY and CDR2 SYGVKD. This chain's CDR3 is CAINSGQGRSGANVLTF. Written as DNA, the CDR3 is TGTGCCATCAATTCGGGACAGGGCCGCTCTGGGGCCAACGTCCTGACTTTC.

As DNA, the CDR3 is TGTGCCAGCAGCTGGGGGACTAGTTTATCCGAGCAGTACTTC. Translation: CASSWGTSLSEQYF. This sequence joins TRBV7-2 and TRBJ2-7, with TRBD2 matching 8 bases. V shed 4 bases and J 6 bases; nucleotides not matched to a gene: 8. The CDR3 runs 14 residues. CDR1 is SGHTA, CDR2 FQGNSA, per germline.

V gene TRBV4-2 combines with J gene TRBJ1-4; a possible D gene is TRBD1 (5 bases). This CDR3 contains 17 residues. CDR1 is LGHNA and CDR2 is YNFKEQ in the germline V gene. Trimming cost V 0 bases and J 4 bases, with 15 bases left between them. This chain's CDR3 is CASSQDWTPWGNEKLFF. The DNA for the CDR3 is TGTGCCAGCAGCCAAGATTGGACACCCTGGGGTAATGAAAAACTGTTTTTT.

In its sample, this clonotype was seen a few times. V and J are TRBV9 and TRBJ2-4; D is tentatively TRBD1 or TRBD2 (8 bases each). The length of the CDR3 is 16 residues. V was shortened by 0 bases and J by 7 bases, with 17 bases between the two germline ends. CDR1 is SGDLS and CDR2 is YYNGEE in the germline V gene. CDR3 amino acids: CASSVGGQGGRNIQYF. The CDR3 DNA is TGTGCCAGCAGCGTAGGAGGACAGGGCGGGAGGAACATTCAGTACTTC.

This clonotype was seen a few times. The chain employs TRBV12-3 or TRBV12-4 and TRBJ2-6, with 10 bases matching TRBD1. V was clipped by 4 bases and J by 0 bases; unmatched bases: 15. The CDR3 has 21 residues. In DNA, the CDR3 is TGTGCCAGCAGTTCCAGAGACAGGGGGCTAACTATCCACTCTGGGGCCAACGTCCTGACTTTC. It yields the protein CASSSRDRGLTIHSGANVLTF.